This T cell receptor (beta chain) came from a study of OX40 agonist ivuxolimab in advanced cancers. On the study more broadly: Patients were dosed with the agonistic anti-OX40 (CD134) antibody ivuxolimab. Three patients got partial responses; one had hepatocellular carcinoma and two had cutaneous melanoma. The dose of intravenous ivuxolimab that patients received every 2 weeks ranged from 0.01 to 10 mg/kg.

Measured with immunoSEQ multiplex PCR; TCRdb has only the in-frame clones, and not every one. The data show about 53,000 clones, approximately 84% seen once. This CDR3 contains 17 residues. The rearrangement uses TRBV21-1 and TRBJ2-7; the D segment call TRBD1 is taken from the table without a DNA check. TRBV21-1 is designated a pseudogene. The clonotype comes from an adult with an advanced solid tumor such as melanoma, head and neck, liver or kidney cancer. The sequencing used CD4+ or CD8+ T cells sorted from blood, collected in a trial of the OX40 agonist ivuxolimab. Here the CDR3 reads CASSVSSDGTGPHEQYF. As DNA, the CDR3 is TGTGCCAGCAGCGTCTCCTCAGACGGGACAGGGCCCCACGAGCAGTACTTC.